A selection of T cell receptor beta chains follows, all from one sample in a study of untreated major depressive disorder. The table came from immunoSEQ multiplex PCR; TCRdb's copy has only in-frame clones and leaves some out. The data contain under 25,000 clones, about 92% of them singletons. The sequenced sample was CD4+ T cells from PBMCs. The source of these receptors is a woman in her thirties or forties with major depressive disorder. Each CDR3 is given with its conserved first and last residue. A D gene is named only where the DNA matches it firmly. Rows may omit the clone size; those that give it use once, few, many or a size class.

abundance | j_gene | d_gene | v_gene | CDR3aa | CDR3nt
NA | TRBJ1-2 | NA | TRBV6-1 | CASSRQTGYGYTF | TGTGCCAGCAGCCGACAGACAGGCTATGGCTACACCTTC
NA | TRBJ1-5 | NA | TRBV13 | CASSLDRPFTPGNQPQHF | TGTGCCAGCAGCCTCGATCGGCCCTTCACCCCAGGCAATCAGCCCCAGCATTTT
NA | TRBJ1-3 | NA | TRBV30 | CAWSPTGGNTIYF | TGTGCCTGGAGTCCTACGGGGGGAAACACCATATATTTT
NA | TRBJ2-5 | NA | TRBV7-2 | CASSSRRGQETQYF | TGTGCCAGCAGCTCCCGGAGGGGGCAAGAGACCCAGTACTTC
NA | TRBJ2-1 | NA | TRBV6-5 | CASSYSDEQFF | TGTGCCAGCAGTTACTCGGATGAGCAGTTCTTC
NA | TRBJ2-7 | TRBD1 | TRBV6-1 | CASSEAGTGGEQYF | TGTGCCAGCAGTGAAGCTGGGACAGGGGGCGAGCAGTACTTC
NA | TRBJ1-6 | NA | TRBV2 | CARKDVGSPLHF | TGTGCCAGAAAGGACGTAGGTTCACCCCTCCACTTT
NA | TRBJ2-1 | TRBD1 | TRBV6-5 | CASSSLGDRGSNEQFF | TGTGCCAGCAGTTCTCTAGGGGACAGGGGTTCCAATGAGCAGTTCTTC
once | TRBJ1-2 | NA | TRBV9 | CASSGVINYGYTF | TGTGCCAGCAGCGGTGTAATAAACTATGGCTACACCTTC
NA | TRBJ2-1 | NA | TRBV28 | CASGGDVSSYNEQFF | TGTGCCAGCGGAGGGGACGTAAGCTCCTACAATGAGCAGTTCTTC
NA | TRBJ1-3 | NA | TRBV10-2 | CASAKGTLLSGNTIYF | TGCGCCAGCGCTAAGGGTACCCTGCTCTCTGGAAACACCATATATTTT
NA | TRBJ2-5 | NA | TRBV15 | CATSRLAGTQYF | TGTGCCACCAGCAGATTGGCGGGGACCCAGTACTTC
once | TRBJ1-4 | NA | TRBV27 | CASSHTGNRATNEKLFF | TGTGCCAGCAGTCACACGGGAAACAGAGCAACTAATGAAAAACTGTTTTTT
NA | TRBJ1-1 | NA | TRBV6-5 | CASRTQRHEAFF | TGTGCCAGCAGAACACAGAGACATGAAGCTTTCTTT